Each of the 31 T cell receptor beta chains below was sequenced from the same sample in a study of blood T cell repertoires in COVID-19. Assay: immunoSEQ multiplex PCR; the TCRdb copy retains only in-frame clones and omits some. The sample contains 55,000 to 75,000 clones, just over 85% of which appear only once. The material sequenced was peripheral blood. These receptors were taken from a man aged 50 or older with acute or convalescent COVID-19.

The CDR3 bases are TGTGCCAGCAGCTTAGACGGGGTAGGCTTTAGCAATCAGCCCCAGCATTTT. Protein: CASSLDGVGFSNQPQHF. The chain couples TRBV7-2 to TRBJ1-5; D is uncertain. The CDR3 extends over 17 amino acids. From germline, CDR1 is SGHTA and CDR2 FQGNSA. The V and J ends lost 1 base and 0 bases respectively, with 13 bases between them.

The gene calls are TRBV11-3 and TRBJ2-1, with TRBD1 matching 11 bases. The CDR3 is made up of 15 amino acids. Germline CDR1 and CDR2: SGHNT and YENEEA. J was trimmed by 8 bases and V by 5 bases; bases with no gene match: 8. This CDR3 reads CASSRGQGASHEQFF. In DNA form, the CDR3 reads TGTGCCAGCAGCCGCGGACAGGGGGCGAGCCATGAGCAGTTCTTC.

V is TRBV7-6 and J is TRBJ2-2, with 11 bases fitting TRBD1. Germline CDR1 SGHVS, CDR2 FNYEAQ. V shed 5 bases and J 2 bases; nucleotides not matched to a gene: 1. This CDR3 region has 15 residues. The CDR3 is CASSRTGGNTGELFF. CDR3 coding DNA: TGTGCCAGCAGCCGGACAGGGGGCAACACCGGGGAGCTGTTTTTT.

This clone was picked up one time. The genes are TRBV14 and TRBJ1-2, with 8 bases identical to TRBD1. J lost 4 bases, V lost 4 bases, and 8 bases had no gene match. The germline V gene has CDR1 SGHDN and CDR2 FVKESK. The CDR3 runs 15 residues. The CDR3 bases are TGTGCCAGCAGCCCTCGGACAGGGATGTTCTATGGCTACACCTTC. Encoded protein: CASSPRTGMFYGYTF.

The genes are TRBV19 and TRBJ2-1, with D maybe TRBD1 (6 bases). Trimming cost V 4 bases and J 2 bases, with 12 bases left between them. This CDR3 has 15 residues. Germline CDR1 and CDR2: LNHDA and SQIVND (reference sequence). The CDR3 coding sequence is TGTGCCAGTAGTAGACGACAGGACGCCTACAATGAGCAGTTCTTC. Encoded protein: CASSRRQDAYNEQFF. Combining the CDR3 with reference TRBV19 and TRBJ2-1 gives the whole variable domain DGGITQSPKYLFRKEGQNVTLSCEQNLNHDAMYWYRQDPGQGLRLIYYSQIVNDFQKGDIAEGYSVSREKKESFPLTVTSAQKNPTAFYLCASSRRQDAYNEQFFGPGTRLTVL.

This clone has just one count. J is TRBJ2-7 and V is TRBV28, with 8 bases identical to TRBD2. Germline V gene lookup returns CDR1 MDHEN and CDR2 SYDVKM. CDR3 size: 14 residues. The V and J ends lost 6 bases and 3 bases, in that order; junction bases with no gene match: 7. Here the CDR3 reads CASRGSGEIYEQYF. CDR3 in DNA: TGTGCCAGCAGAGGTAGCGGGGAGATCTACGAGCAGTACTTC.

On this clone: At the DNA level, this CDR3 is encoded by other sequences in the same sample as well. This chain links TRBV5-1 with TRBJ2-5, with TRBD1 matching over 9 bases. This CDR3 is built from 14 residues. CDR1 and CDR2 from the germline V gene are SGHRS and YFSETQ. J was trimmed by 2 bases and V by 3 bases; bases with no gene match: 2. The CDR3 DNA reads as TGCGCCAGCAGCTCGGGACAGGGACAAGAGACCCAGTACTTC. This codes for CASSSGQGQETQYF.

The chain links TRBV5-1 to TRBJ2-1; 8 bases map to TRBD2. V dropped 4 bases and J dropped 4; count of bases not matched to a gene: 7. Germline-derived CDR1 and CDR2 are SGHRS and YFSETQ. This CDR3 is 15 amino acids long. CDR3 amino acids: CASSISGARYNEQFF. CDR3 bases: TGCGCCAGCAGCATTAGCGGGGCCCGTTACAATGAGCAGTTCTTC.

This chain connects TRBV7-9 to TRBJ2-5, with TRBD1 identical over 9 bases. V lost 5 bases to trimming and J lost 5 bases; unmatched junction nucleotides: 6. Germline V gene lookup returns CDR1 SEHNR and CDR2 FQNEAQ (reference sequence). CDR3 length equals 14 residues. CDR3 residues: CASSKQGAVETQYF. CDR3 sequence (DNA): TGTGCCAGCAGCAAACAGGGGGCGGTGGAGACCCAGTACTTC.

V is TRBV6-5 and J is TRBJ1-1; TRBD1 might be the D (5 bases). V was pared by 5 bases and J by 3 bases, with 13 bases between. Germline V gene data show CDR1 as MNHEY and CDR2 as SVGAGI. The CDR3 has 14 residues. CDR3 in amino acids: CASSLVGGDTEAFF. In DNA, the CDR3 is TGTGCCAGCAGTCTAGTGGGAGGGGACACTGAAGCTTTCTTT.

The gene calls are TRBV11-3 and TRBJ2-7; D possibly corresponds to TRBD2 (5 bases). This CDR3 contains 15 residues. Trimming removed 1 base at V and 4 bases at J, with 14 bases between. Germline V gene data show CDR1 as SGHNT and CDR2 as YENEEA. The CDR3 bases are TGTGCCAGCAGCTTAGTGGGCGGGTCCTTTTACGAGCAGTACTTC. Translating gives CASSLVGGSFYEQYF.

The rearrangement joins TRBV5-4 to TRBJ2-1; the D gene is possibly TRBD1 (7 bases). Trimming pared 4 bases from V and 10 bases from J, leaving 18 bases between. The CDR3 length is 14 residues. Germline assignment: CDR1 SGHNT and CDR2 YYREEE (reference sequence). CDR3 residues: CASSQGGGSSEQFF. The CDR3 DNA reads as TGTGCCAGCAGCCAGGGGGGCGGGTCTTCCGAGCAGTTCTTC.

The chain employs TRBV5-6 and TRBJ1-3, with D possibly TRBD1 on 6 matching bases. The V end lost 2 bases, the J end lost 3 bases, and 21 bases lay between the germline ends. The CDR3 extends over 18 amino acids. Germline CDR1 SGHDT, CDR2 YYEEEE. CDR3 DNA: TGTGCCAGCAGCTTAGTTGGGACACGAGGGTTAGATGGAAACACCATATATTTT. Amino acids: CASSLVGTRGLDGNTIYF.

The J gene is TRBJ2-1, the V gene TRBV29-1; D perhaps matches TRBD1 (6 bases). The CDR3 loop spans 13 amino acids. V lost 4 bases to trimming and J lost 10 bases, with 17 bases between them. The germline CDR1 and CDR2 sequences are SQVTM and ANQGSEA. The CDR3 nucleotides are TGCAGCGTTGTGGGTAGGTGGGGGCAAGAGCAGTTCTTC. Its translation is CSVVGRWGQEQFF.

The V and J genes are TRBV10-3 and TRBJ1-2; D gene unclear. The CDR3 totals 18 residues. Germline V CDR1 and CDR2: ENHRY, SYGVKD. V dropped 0 bases and J dropped 2 bases, with 19 bases sitting between them. The CDR3 DNA sequence: TGTGCCATCAGTGAGTCGTGGGCCCGAGGGTTGGGAAACTATGGCTACACCTTC. It yields the protein CAISESWARGLGNYGYTF.

The rearrangement links TRBV7-8 to TRBJ2-5; TRBD2 matches at 10 bases. Losses at the gene ends were 5 bases for V and 4 bases for J; bases not matched to a gene: 10. Germline assignment: CDR1 SGHVS and CDR2 FQNEAQ. CDR3 length: 16 amino acids. This CDR3 is CASSPSGLAVRETQYF. CDR3 sequence (DNA): TGTGCCAGCAGCCCAAGTGGACTAGCGGTTCGAGAGACCCAGTACTTC.

The V call is TRBV3-1 (or the pseudogene TRBV3-2), the J call TRBJ2-1, with D maybe TRBD2 (5 bases). CDR1 is LGHDT and CDR2 is YNNKEL in the germline V gene (reference sequence). V was pared by 2 bases and J by 4 bases, with 15 bases between. This CDR3 has 16 amino acids. CDR3 protein: CASSQNSGTMYNEQFF. The CDR3, as DNA: TGTGCCAGCAGCCAAAACTCGGGAACAATGTACAATGAGCAGTTCTTC.

The J gene is TRBJ1-2, the V gene TRBV30; weak D call: TRBD1 (5 bases). V was trimmed by 0 bases and J by 0 bases, leaving 11 bases between them. This CDR3 has 15 residues. Germline V gene sequence: CDR1 GTSNPN, CDR2 SVGIG (reference sequence). CDR3 DNA: TGTGCCTGGAGTGTAGCGGGACCTTCTAACTATGGCTACACCTTC. Translating it yields CAWSVAGPSNYGYTF.

The V and J genes are TRBV3-1 (or the pseudogene TRBV3-2) and TRBJ2-7; TRBD1 agrees at 8 bases. CDR3 size: 13 residues. The J segment lost 5 bases and the V segment lost 8 bases, leaving 8 bases of the junction unmatched. Per germline, CDR1 LGHDT and CDR2 YNNKEL (reference sequence). The CDR3 reads CASHDRGGHEQYF. In DNA, the CDR3 is TGTGCCAGCCATGACAGGGGTGGGCACGAGCAGTACTTC.

The chain recombines TRBV28 with TRBJ1-5; D is uncertain. The CDR3 extends over 18 amino acids. Germline values: CDR1 MDHEN, CDR2 SYDVKM. Deletions cut 5 bases from V and 5 bases from J, with 25 bases between. CDR3 protein: CASSLPSFAEVLYQPQHF. The CDR3 coding sequence is TGTGCCAGCAGTCTCCCTTCCTTCGCGGAGGTCCTATATCAGCCCCAGCATTTT.

The rearrangement links TRBV18 to TRBJ2-4, with TRBD1 identical over 9 bases. This CDR3 comprises 16 residues. Germline loops: CDR1 KGHSH, CDR2 LQKENI. The V and J ends lost 3 bases and 6 bases, in that order; junction bases with no gene match: 9. The CDR3 here is CASSPREPTGGNIQYF. In nucleotides, the CDR3 is TGTGCCAGCTCACCGCGAGAACCGACAGGGGGAAACATTCAGTACTTC.

The chain carries TRBV7-2 and TRBJ1-5; D is perhaps TRBD1 (5 bases). The CDR3 runs to 15 residues. V was clipped by 1 base and J by 3 bases, with 10 bases between them. Per germline, CDR1 SGHTA and CDR2 FQGNSA. CDR3: CASSLGDSLNQPQHF. The CDR3 DNA sequence: TGTGCCAGCAGCTTAGGAGACAGTCTCAATCAGCCCCAGCATTTT.

This clone has a single count. The rearrangement joins TRBV4-1 to TRBJ2-1; 9 bases are a match to TRBD2. The J segment lost 2 bases and the V segment lost 3 bases, leaving 11 bases of the junction unmatched. The CDR3 is 18 amino acids. Germline V gene lookup returns CDR1 MGHRA and CDR2 YSYEKL. CDR3: CASSQNPQREVPYNEQFF. The CDR3 DNA reads TGCGCCAGCAGCCAGAATCCCCAGCGGGAGGTACCCTACAATGAGCAGTTCTTC.

This rearrangement joins TRBV6-4 to TRBJ1-2, with 9 bases identical to TRBD1. Trimming took 0 bases from V and 7 from J; bases not matched to a gene: 9. The CDR3 is 16 residues long. CDR1 and CDR2 from the germline V gene are MRHNA and SNTAGT. CDR3 nucleotides: TGTGCCAGCAGTGACTCCCCCGGGGACAGGGTTCGTGGCTACACCTTC. Its protein product is CASSDSPGDRVRGYTF.

The gene calls are TRBV28 and TRBJ1-2; 11 bases align to TRBD1. Trimming removed 4 bases from V and 8 bases from J; junction bases left unmatched: 9. CDR3 size: 15 residues. The germline V gene encodes CDR1 MDHEN and CDR2 SYDVKM. The DNA for the CDR3 is TGTGCCAGCAGTTCGCACCGGGACAGGGGGGGCGGCTACACCTTC. This translates into CASSSHRDRGGGYTF.

This chain joins TRBV7-9 and TRBJ2-5; maybe TRBD1 (5 bases). This CDR3 is 14 amino acids long. From germline, CDR1 is SEHNR and CDR2 FQNEAQ (reference sequence). Trimming shortened V by 5 bases and J by 3 bases, and 13 bases separated the two germline ends. DNA for the CDR3: TGTGCCAGCAGCCAGACAGAAAGGGAAGAGACCCAGTACTTC. Residues: CASSQTEREETQYF.

The chain employs TRBV7-3 and TRBJ1-1, with a weak D call TRBD1 (6 bases). The CDR3 is made up of 14 amino acids. Per germline, CDR1 SGHTA and CDR2 FQGTGA. V was pared by 3 bases and J by 6 bases, with 14 bases between. In DNA form, the CDR3 reads TGTGCCAGCAGCTTTACAGGGCGTTCGGCTGAAGCTTTCTTT. Protein product: CASSFTGRSAEAFF.

The chain links TRBV5-8 to TRBJ1-5, with TRBD1 as a possible D gene (6 bases). Germline loops: CDR1 SGHTS, CDR2 YDEGEE. V dropped 4 bases and J dropped 6 bases, with 23 bases sitting between them. This CDR3 region has 17 residues. CDR3 DNA sequence: TGTGCCAGCAGCCCACTTCCGGGACACTACCCGCGTCAGCCCCAGCATTTT. It translates to CASSPLPGHYPRQPQHF.

V is TRBV21-1 and J is TRBJ1-5. TRBV21-1 is flagged as a pseudogene. The CDR3 totals 17 residues. CDR3 in DNA: TGTGCCAGGGGGGGGCGGCAGGGTCAGAGTAACAATCAGCCCCAGCATTTT. This codes for CARGGRQGQSNNQPQHF.

CDR3 DNA: TGCGCCAGCAGCTTGCAGGGCAGCTCCTACAATGAGCAGTTCTTC. This gives the protein CASSLQGSSYNEQFF. This chain uses TRBV5-1 with TRBJ2-1; the D gene is possibly TRBD1 (5 bases). Trimming removed 1 base at V and 0 bases at J, with 8 bases between. Germline CDR1 SGHRS, CDR2 YFSETQ. The CDR3 covers 15 residues.

J is TRBJ1-4 and V is TRBV19; 7 bases align to TRBD1. The germline V gene has CDR1 LNHDA and CDR2 SQIVND (reference sequence). CDR3 size: 13 residues. With V trimmed by 5 bases and J by 7 bases, 4 bases remained unmatched. The CDR3 reads CASSAGQREKLFF. For the CDR3, the DNA is TGTGCCAGTAGTGCGGGACAGCGTGAAAAACTGTTTTTT.